The 11 T cell receptor beta chains below were found in one sample sequenced in a study of T cell responses to AZD1222 COVID-19 vaccine (dated by TCRdb to the early 2020s). The time point tag for this specimen amounts to: baseline before first vaccination. Library generation was performed with the immunoSEQ multiplex PCR assay. In TCRdb, the immuneACCESS table is reduced to in-frame sequences with V and J assigned. These tables do not hold every clone; where another copy was compared, an unresolved V gene accounts for under half, and the others remain unexplained. The sample table shows tens of thousands of clones, and around 87% are seen once. The ten largest make up roughly a quarter of the sample. Material: peripheral blood, obtained on day 0 of AZD1222 vaccination. These receptors all come from an adult in good health.

The chain is built from TRBV7-9 and TRBJ1-3; D is unresolved. Germline values: CDR1 SEHNR, CDR2 FQNEAQ (reference sequence). V was pared by 5 bases and J by 1 base, with 12 bases between. The CDR3 consists of 15 residues. The DNA of the CDR3 is TGTGCCAGCAGCCTCCTCACAGTTTCTGGAAACACCATATATTTT. Protein: CASSLLTVSGNTIYF.

The V and J genes are TRBV5-6 and TRBJ1-6; the D is unclear. Trimming removed 0 bases from V and 15 bases from J, with 7 bases in between. This CDR3 has 11 amino acids. Germline V gene data show CDR1 as SGHDT and CDR2 as YYEEEE. The CDR3 loop is CASSLEGSLHF. The CDR3 nucleotides are TGTGCCAGCAGCTTGGAGGGCAGCCTCCACTTT.

This chain links TRBV7-2 with TRBJ2-1; the D gene is possibly TRBD2 (5 bases). Per the germline V gene, CDR1 is SGHTA and CDR2 is FQGNSA. The CDR3 has 15 residues. V was shortened by 6 bases and J by 6 bases, with 18 bases between the two germline ends. CDR3 DNA sequence: TGTGCCAGCAGGCAATCTAGCCAGGATTCCAATGAGCAGTTCTTC. This codes for CASRQSSQDSNEQFF.

A few counts support this clone. The V gene is TRBV5-4, the J gene TRBJ2-7, with D unclear. The CDR3 runs 13 residues. Trimming removed 0 bases from V and 2 bases from J, with 6 bases in between. Looked up from germline, CDR1 is SGHNT and CDR2 is YYREEE (reference sequence). The CDR3 coding sequence is TGTGCCAGCAGCTTGGAACCACCCTACGAGCAGTACTTC. The encoded protein is CASSLEPPYEQYF.

This clone was counted between two and nine times. V gene TRBV7-3 combines with J gene TRBJ2-1, with 10 bases aligning to TRBD1. The V gene's germline CDR1 is SGHTA and CDR2 FQGTGA. The CDR3 is 15 amino acids. With V trimmed by 2 bases and J by 7 bases, 5 bases remained unmatched. CDR3 residues: CASSLGQGGLNEQFF. The CDR3, as DNA: TGTGCCAGCAGCTTAGGACAGGGGGGTTTGAATGAGCAGTTCTTC.

The genes are TRBV19 and TRBJ2-5; D gene unclear. The CDR3 is 15 amino acids. Germline CDR1 LNHDA, CDR2 SQIVND (reference sequence). The germline V and J ends were trimmed by 3 bases and 4 bases, with 15 bases remaining between them. CDR3: CASSIGNQPGETQYF. In DNA, the CDR3 is TGTGCCAGTAGTATCGGTAACCAGCCGGGAGAGACCCAGTACTTC.

The rearrangement uses TRBV5-1 and TRBJ2-7; D is ambiguous. Germline CDR1 and CDR2: SGHRS and YFSETQ. The CDR3 consists of 14 residues. With 0 bases removed from V and 9 bases from J, the gap between germline ends came to 16 bases. In DNA, the CDR3 is TGCGCCAGCAGCTTGGAGCCTTCCTCGGGTTCGCAGTACTTC. This codes for CASSLEPSSGSQYF. The entire variable domain, with the rest obtained from reference TRBV5-1 and TRBJ2-7, is as follows: KAGVTQTPRYLIKTRGQQVTLSCSPISGHRSVSWYQQTPGQGLQFLFEYFSETQRNKGNFPGRFSGRQFSNSRSEMNVSTLELGDSALYLCASSLEPSSGSQYFGPGTRLTVT.

This clone was counted a few times. The chain combines TRBV11-2 with TRBJ1-1; 7 positions agree with TRBD1. This CDR3 spans 14 amino acids. Per germline, CDR1 SGHAT and CDR2 FQNNGV. Trimming at V came to 5 bases and at J to 7 bases, leaving 10 bases not matched to a gene. In DNA form, the CDR3 reads TGTGCCAGCAGCGACGGGACAGCGACTCATGAAGCTTTCTTT. Amino acid sequence: CASSDGTATHEAFF.

Note on this clone: Compared with germline, one end of the junction differs, possibly owing to a read error. V usage is TRBV10-1 and J usage is TRBJ1-2; 9 bases are a match to TRBD1. CDR3 length: 12 amino acids. Germline assignment: CDR1 WNHNN and CDR2 SYGVQD (reference sequence). This CDR3 is CASSGTGGRRAF. CDR3 DNA sequence: TGCGCCAGCAGTGGTACAGGGGGCCGACGCGCCTTC.

The chain recombines TRBV25-1 with TRBJ2-5; 9 nucleotides line up with TRBD2. The CDR3 sequence is 15 residues long. The germline V gene has CDR1 MGHDK and CDR2 SYGVNS. J was trimmed by 4 bases and V by 6 bases; bases with no gene match: 9. The CDR3 DNA reads as TGTGCCAGCAGCCAGGGGGTGACTAGCGGAGAGACCCAGTACTTC. This codes for CASSQGVTSGETQYF. Full variable domain (missing parts from reference TRBV25-1 and TRBJ2-5): EADIYQTPRYLVIGTGKKITLECSQTMGHDKMYWYQQDPGMELHLIHYSYGVNSTEKGDLSSESTVSRIRTEHFPLTLESARPSHTSQYLCASSQGVTSGETQYFGPGTRLLVL.

V is TRBV5-5 and J is TRBJ2-7; D not certain. The V gene lost 5 bases and the J gene lost 2 bases, with 5 bases spanning the gap. This CDR3 spans 11 amino acids. Germline assignment: CDR1 SGHKS and CDR2 YYEKEE (reference sequence). The CDR3 is CASSGTYEQYF. In DNA form, the CDR3 reads TGTGCCAGCAGTGGGACCTACGAGCAGTACTTC.